These T cell receptor beta chains were read from a single sample in a study of control samples from healthy donors and cancer patients. Method: immunoSEQ multiplex PCR; TCRdb's copy keeps in-frame clones and lacks some. The table shows some 150,000 clones, with 93% occurring only once. Sequencing used blood. These receptors all come from a middle-aged man in good health. The CDR3 runs from the conserved cysteine through the conserved F or W. Fields, in order: D gene, V gene, clone size, J gene, CDR3 protein, CDR3 DNA. A D gene is named only where the DNA matches it firmly. Size values are once, few and many counts, or a class for expanded clones, and some rows have none.

>NA|TRBV29-1|NA|TRBJ2-1
CSVEDRTASSYNEQFF
TGCAGCGTTGAAGATAGGACGGCGAGCTCCTACAATGAGCAGTTCTTC
>NA|TRBV5-4|NA|TRBJ2-2
CASSLDFWGASGELFF
TGTGCCAGCAGCTTGGACTTTTGGGGGGCGAGCGGGGAGCTGTTTTTT
>NA|TRBV5-6|NA|TRBJ2-7
CASSSSGSSYEQYF
TGTGCCAGCAGCTCCAGCGGTAGCTCCTACGAGCAGTACTTC
>NA|TRBV24-1|NA|TRBJ1-5
CATSDGFSNQPQHF
TGTGCCACCAGTGATGGGTTTAGCAATCAGCCCCAGCATTTT
>TRBD1|TRBV5-1|NA|TRBJ1-6
CASSLDGQANSPLHF
TGCGCCAGCAGCTTGGATGGACAGGCGAATTCACCCCTCCACTTT
>NA|TRBV10-1|NA|TRBJ2-1
CASSESSGGRRFYNEQFF
TGCGCCAGCAGTGAGTCGAGTGGGGGGCGCAGATTCTACAATGAGCAGTTCTTC
>TRBD2|TRBV15|NA|TRBJ2-3
CATSRVGGSDTQYF
TGTGCCACCAGCAGAGTCGGGGGGTCAGATACGCAGTATTTT
>NA|TRBV5-1|NA|TRBJ2-2
CASSSNTGELFF
TGCGCCAGCAGCTCGAACACCGGGGAGCTGTTTTTT
>NA|TRBV5-4|NA|TRBJ2-3
CASSSQSRGTDTQYF
TGTGCCAGCAGCTCCCAGAGTAGGGGCACAGATACGCAGTATTTT
>NA|TRBV2|NA|TRBJ1-2
CASSGRQYGYTF
TGTGCCAGCAGTGGTAGACAGTATGGCTACACCTTC
>NA|TRBV3-1/TRBV3-2|NA|TRBJ1-4
CASSPGSTNEKLFF
TGTGCCAGCAGCCCTGGTTCAACTAATGAAAAACTGTTTTTT
>NA|TRBV6-5|NA|TRBJ1-3
CASRVDGSGNTIYF
TGTGCCAGCAGAGTGGACGGCTCTGGAAACACCATATATTTT
>NA|TRBV27|NA|TRBJ1-6
CASSSRLAPRSYNSPLHF
TGTGCCAGCAGTTCTCGACTCGCCCCTCGCTCCTATAATTCACCCCTCCACTTT
>NA|TRBV4-1|NA|TRBJ2-3
CASSQGATTDTQYF
TGCGCCAGCAGCCAAGGGGCCACGACAGATACGCAGTATTTT
>NA|TRBV3-1/TRBV3-2|NA|TRBJ2-7
CASSQGAGYEQYF
TGTGCCAGCAGCCAGGGAGCTGGATACGAGCAGTACTTC
>NA|TRBV19|NA|TRBJ1-5
CASTVIGRGYSNQPQHF
TGTGCCAGTACCGTCATCGGCCGGGGATATAGCAATCAGCCCCAGCATTTT
>NA|TRBV28|few|TRBJ2-2
CASSPEGGGTGELFF
TGTGCCAGCAGTCCCGAGGGGGGAGGCACCGGGGAGCTGTTTTTT
>NA|TRBV6-5|NA|TRBJ2-5
CASKRDRETQYF
TGTGCCAGCAAACGGGACCGGGAGACCCAGTACTTC
>NA|TRBV11-2|NA|TRBJ1-1
CASSLDQGRNTEAFF
TGTGCCAGCAGCTTAGATCAAGGACGGAACACTGAAGCTTTCTTT
>TRBD1|TRBV5-1|NA|TRBJ2-7
CASSLVGTGGSSYEQYF
TGCGCCAGCAGCTTGGTCGGGACAGGGGGTTCCTCCTACGAGCAGTACTTC
>NA|TRBV4-1|once|TRBJ2-3
CASSQEGWRERGTDTQYF
TGCGCCAGCAGCCAAGAAGGTTGGAGGGAGAGGGGCACAGATACGCAGTATTTT
>NA|TRBV9|NA|TRBJ1-4
CASSVGGNEKLFF
TGTGCCAGCAGCGTAGGAGGGAACGAAAAACTGTTTTTT
>NA|TRBV28|NA|TRBJ2-7
CASSSTGQGRYEQYF
TGTGCCAGCAGTTCAACGGGGCAGGGGCGTTACGAGCAGTACTTC
>TRBD1|TRBV10-3|NA|TRBJ1-2
CAISTVPGQGNYGYTF
TGTGCCATCAGTACTGTCCCGGGACAGGGTAACTATGGCTACACCTTC
>NA|TRBV10-2|few|TRBJ1-6
CASSVGSSYNSPLHF
TGCGCCAGCAGTGTTGGGAGCTCCTATAATTCACCCCTCCACTTT
>TRBD1|TRBV27|NA|TRBJ1-1
CASSPDRGMNTEAFF
TGTGCCAGCAGTCCGGACAGGGGTATGAACACTGAAGCTTTCTTT
>NA|TRBV28|NA|TRBJ2-4
CASSQGGVNIRYF
TGTGCCAGCAGCCAGGGGGGGGTAAACATTCGGTACTTC
>TRBD1|TRBV7-2|NA|TRBJ2-5
CASSLRAGGAETQYF
TGTGCCAGCAGCTTGAGGGCAGGGGGCGCCGAGACCCAGTACTTC
>NA|TRBV11-2|NA|TRBJ2-1
CASSLEVGGVPDNEQFF
TGTGCCAGCAGCTTGGAAGTTGGGGGAGTCCCGGACAATGAGCAGTTCTTC
>NA|TRBV19|once|TRBJ1-1
CASIHRDINTEAFF
TGTGCCAGTATTCACCGGGACATCAACACTGAAGCTTTCTTT
>TRBD2|TRBV28|NA|TRBJ2-5
CASSLLVGGPDETQYF
TGTGCCAGCAGTTTATTGGTGGGAGGGCCAGATGAGACCCAGTACTTC
>NA|TRBV5-1|NA|TRBJ1-1
CASSLAGGLNTEAFF
TGCGCCAGCAGCTTGGCCGGCGGCCTGAACACTGAAGCTTTCTTT
>TRBD2|TRBV3-1/TRBV3-2|NA|TRBJ2-3
CASSQVPGGVAGPTDTQYF
TGTGCCAGCAGCCAAGTCCCGGGGGGGGTCGCCGGACCCACAGATACGCAGTATTTT
>NA|TRBV28|NA|TRBJ1-4
CASSFNTREKLFF
TGTGCCAGCAGCTTCAATACAAGGGAAAAACTGTTTTTT
>TRBD1|TRBV19|NA|TRBJ2-5
CASSIAGQGRETQYF
TGTGCCAGTAGTATAGCGGGACAGGGGCGGGAGACCCAGTACTTC
>NA|TRBV3-1/TRBV3-2|NA|TRBJ2-7
CASSRGRGYEQYF
TGTGCCAGCAGCCGAGGCAGGGGCTACGAGCAGTACTTC
>NA|TRBV28|NA|TRBJ1-3
CASRLTSSGNTIYF
TGTGCCAGCAGGCTTACCAGCTCTGGAAACACCATATATTTT
>TRBD1|TRBV7-9|NA|TRBJ1-1
CASSLARDRGNTEAFF
TGTGCCAGCAGCTTAGCCCGGGACAGGGGGAACACTGAAGCTTTCTTT
>NA|TRBV13|NA|TRBJ2-5
CASSLAGIETQYF
TGTGCCAGCAGCTTAGCAGGGATTGAGACCCAGTACTTC
>NA|TRBV6-5|NA|TRBJ1-2
CASRAASLFYGYTF
TGTGCCAGCAGGGCAGCCTCCCTCTTCTATGGCTACACCTTC
>NA|TRBV28|once|TRBJ1-1
CASSFVPTGADTEAFF
TGTGCCAGCAGTTTTGTTCCGACGGGGGCGGACACTGAAGCTTTCTTT
>NA|TRBV10-3|NA|TRBJ1-5
CAISVEGNQPQHF
TGTGCCATCAGTGTCGAGGGTAATCAGCCCCAGCATTTT
>TRBD1|TRBV7-9|NA|TRBJ1-1
CASSLAAALGQGTEAFF
TGTGCCAGCAGCTTAGCAGCCGCCCTTGGACAGGGAACGGAAGCTTTCTTT
>NA|TRBV28|NA|TRBJ2-4
CASSRAELAKNIQYF
TGTGCCAGCAGTCGCGCAGAGCTAGCCAAAAACATTCAGTACTTC
>NA|TRBV6-5|NA|TRBJ2-7
CASSYGHSSYEQYF
TGTGCCAGCAGTTACGGACATAGCTCCTACGAGCAGTACTTC
>NA|TRBV27|NA|TRBJ1-6
CASSYNRVKNSPLHF
TGTGCCAGCAGTTACAACAGGGTAAAGAATTCACCCCTCCACTTT
>TRBD1|TRBV11-1|NA|TRBJ2-5
CASGQGLQETQYF
TGTGCCAGCGGACAGGGACTCCAAGAGACCCAGTACTTC